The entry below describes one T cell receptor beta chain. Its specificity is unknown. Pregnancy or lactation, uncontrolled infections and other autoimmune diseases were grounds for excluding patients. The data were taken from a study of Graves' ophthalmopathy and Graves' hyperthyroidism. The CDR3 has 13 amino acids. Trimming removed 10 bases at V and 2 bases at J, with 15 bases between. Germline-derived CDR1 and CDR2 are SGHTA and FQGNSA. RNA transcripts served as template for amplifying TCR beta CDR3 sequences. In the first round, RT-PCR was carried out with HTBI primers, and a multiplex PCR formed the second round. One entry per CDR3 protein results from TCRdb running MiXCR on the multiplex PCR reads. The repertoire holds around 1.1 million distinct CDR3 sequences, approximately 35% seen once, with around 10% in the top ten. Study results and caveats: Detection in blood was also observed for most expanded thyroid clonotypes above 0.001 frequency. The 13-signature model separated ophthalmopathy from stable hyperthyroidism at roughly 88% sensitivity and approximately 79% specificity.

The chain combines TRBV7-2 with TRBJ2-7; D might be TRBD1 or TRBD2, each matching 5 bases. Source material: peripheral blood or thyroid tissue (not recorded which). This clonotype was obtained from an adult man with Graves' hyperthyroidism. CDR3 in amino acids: CAIRAGAPYEQYF. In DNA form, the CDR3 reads TGTGCCATCAGAGCCGGGGCCCCCTACGAGCAGTACTTC.